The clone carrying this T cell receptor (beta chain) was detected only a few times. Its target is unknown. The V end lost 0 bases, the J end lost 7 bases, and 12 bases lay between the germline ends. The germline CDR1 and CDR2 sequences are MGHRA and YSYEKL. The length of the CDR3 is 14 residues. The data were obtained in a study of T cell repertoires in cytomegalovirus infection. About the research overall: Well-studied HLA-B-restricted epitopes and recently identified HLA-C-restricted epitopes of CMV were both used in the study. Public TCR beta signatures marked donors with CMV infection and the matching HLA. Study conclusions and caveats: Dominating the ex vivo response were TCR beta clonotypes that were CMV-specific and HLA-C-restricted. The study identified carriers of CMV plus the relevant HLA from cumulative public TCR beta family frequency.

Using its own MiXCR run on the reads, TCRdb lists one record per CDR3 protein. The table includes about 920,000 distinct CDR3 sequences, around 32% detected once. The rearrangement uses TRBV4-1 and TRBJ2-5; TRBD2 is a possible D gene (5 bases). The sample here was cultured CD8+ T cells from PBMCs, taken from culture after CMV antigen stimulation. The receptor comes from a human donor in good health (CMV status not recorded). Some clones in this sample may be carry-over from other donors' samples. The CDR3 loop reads CASSQDRGAATQYF. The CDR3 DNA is TGCGCCAGCAGCCAAGATCGGGGAGCGGCGACCCAGTACTTC.